This TCR beta chain appears in the sequencing data of a study of CD8+CD57+ T cells in acquired aplastic anemia. Worth noting for this clonotype: Here the CDR3 omits its conserved ending phenylalanine or tryptophan, so a read error is the likely source.

CDR1 and CDR2 (germline): WSHSY, SAAADI. This CDR3 has 14 residues. V shed 10 bases and J 7 bases; nucleotides not matched to a gene: 15. Investigators profiled TCR beta VDJ and CDR3 from genomic DNA template. One entry per CDR3 protein results from TCRdb running MiXCR on the reads. The table has roughly 160,000 distinct CDR3 sequences, about 60% seen once. This receptor was identified in a human donor in good health. V usage is TRBV10-2 and J usage is TRBJ2-7; the match to TRBD2 covers 8 bases. The material sequenced was sorted CD4+, CD8+, or CD8+CD57+ T cells (not recorded which) from PBMCs. The CDR3 sequence: CATRPLTGGQEQYL. In DNA, the CDR3 is TGCGCCACCAGGCCTTTGACGGGGGGGCAGGAGCAGTACCTC.